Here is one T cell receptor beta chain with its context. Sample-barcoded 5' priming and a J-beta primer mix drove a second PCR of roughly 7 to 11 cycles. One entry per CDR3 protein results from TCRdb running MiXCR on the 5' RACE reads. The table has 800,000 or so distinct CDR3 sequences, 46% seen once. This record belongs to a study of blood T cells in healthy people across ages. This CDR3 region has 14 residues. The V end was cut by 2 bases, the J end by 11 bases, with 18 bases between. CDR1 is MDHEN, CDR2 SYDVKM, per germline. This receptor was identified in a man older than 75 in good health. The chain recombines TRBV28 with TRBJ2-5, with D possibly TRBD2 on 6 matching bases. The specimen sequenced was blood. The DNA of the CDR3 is TGTGCCAGCAGTTTACTCAAGGAAACGGGAGAGCAGTACTTC. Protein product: CASSLLKETGEQYF.